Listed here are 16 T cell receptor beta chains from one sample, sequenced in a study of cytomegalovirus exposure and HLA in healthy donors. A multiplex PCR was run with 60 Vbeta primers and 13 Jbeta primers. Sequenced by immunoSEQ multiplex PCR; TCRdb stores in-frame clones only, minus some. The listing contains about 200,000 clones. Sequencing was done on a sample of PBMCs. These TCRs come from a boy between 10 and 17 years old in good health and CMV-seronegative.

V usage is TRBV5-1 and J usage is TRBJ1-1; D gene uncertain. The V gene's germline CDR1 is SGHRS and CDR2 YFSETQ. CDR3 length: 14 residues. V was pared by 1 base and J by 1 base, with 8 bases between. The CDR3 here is CASSLYSRNTEAFF. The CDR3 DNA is TGCGCCAGCAGCTTGTATAGCCGGAACACTGAAGCTTTCTTT. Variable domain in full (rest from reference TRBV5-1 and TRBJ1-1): KAGVTQTPRYLIKTRGQQVTLSCSPISGHRSVSWYQQTPGQGLQFLFEYFSETQRNKGNFPGRFSGRQFSNSRSEMNVSTLELGDSALYLCASSLYSRNTEAFFGQGTRLTVV.

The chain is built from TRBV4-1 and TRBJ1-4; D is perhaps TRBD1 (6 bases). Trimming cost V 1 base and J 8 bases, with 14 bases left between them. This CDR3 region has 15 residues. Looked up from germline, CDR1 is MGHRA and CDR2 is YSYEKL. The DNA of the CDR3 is TGCGCCAGCAGCCAAGGTCGGGGGGCGGGGGAAAAACTGTTTTTT. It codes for CASSQGRGAGEKLFF.

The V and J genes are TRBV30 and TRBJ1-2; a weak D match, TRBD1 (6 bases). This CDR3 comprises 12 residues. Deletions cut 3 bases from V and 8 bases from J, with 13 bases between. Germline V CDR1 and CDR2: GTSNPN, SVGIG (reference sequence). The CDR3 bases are TGTGCCTGGAGGGGATCCGACAGGGGCTACACCTTC. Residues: CAWRGSDRGYTF.

CDR3 amino acids: CAWNHHPGGNYEQYF. CDR3 sequence (DNA): TGTGCCTGGAATCACCACCCGGGGGGGAACTACGAGCAGTACTTC. This chain connects TRBV30 to TRBJ2-7; TRBD2 matches 8 bases. From germline, CDR1 is GTSNPN and CDR2 SVGIG (reference sequence). The CDR3 contains 15 residues. Germline trimming cut 4 bases from V and 3 bases from J; bases unmatched to any gene: 11.

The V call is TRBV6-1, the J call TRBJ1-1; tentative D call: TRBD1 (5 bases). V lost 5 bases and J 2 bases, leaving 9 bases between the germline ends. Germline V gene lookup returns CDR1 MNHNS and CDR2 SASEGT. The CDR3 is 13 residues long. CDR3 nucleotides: TGTGCCAGCAGTTGGGACTTCAACACTGAAGCTTTCTTT. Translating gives CASSWDFNTEAFF.

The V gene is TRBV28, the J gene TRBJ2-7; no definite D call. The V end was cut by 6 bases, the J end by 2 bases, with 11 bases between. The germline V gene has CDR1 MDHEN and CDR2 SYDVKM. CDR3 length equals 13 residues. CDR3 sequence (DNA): TGTGCCAGCAGCGACGGGTTTACCTACGAGCAGTACTTC. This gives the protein CASSDGFTYEQYF.

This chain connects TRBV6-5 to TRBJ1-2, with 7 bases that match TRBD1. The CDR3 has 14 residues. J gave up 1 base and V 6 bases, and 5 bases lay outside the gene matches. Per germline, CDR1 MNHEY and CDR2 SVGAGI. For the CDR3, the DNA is TGTGCCAGCAGCTCCGACAGGGTTAACTATGGCTACACCTTC. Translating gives CASSSDRVNYGYTF.

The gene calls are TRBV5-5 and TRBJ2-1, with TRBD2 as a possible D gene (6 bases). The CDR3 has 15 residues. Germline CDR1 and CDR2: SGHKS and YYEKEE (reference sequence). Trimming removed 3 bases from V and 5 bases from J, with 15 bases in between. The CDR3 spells CASSSVLRENNEQFF. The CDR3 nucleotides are TGTGCCAGCAGCTCGGTTTTGCGGGAAAACAATGAGCAGTTCTTC.

The CDR3 bases are TGTGCCACCAGCAGAGATTCGTACTACGAGCAGTACTTC. Encoded protein: CATSRDSYYEQYF. V is TRBV15 and J is TRBJ2-5; D gene uncertain. The J call is uncertain, as TRBJ2-7 better fits the DNA end. Per the germline V gene, CDR1 is LNHNV and CDR2 is YYDKDF (reference sequence). The CDR3 has 13 residues.

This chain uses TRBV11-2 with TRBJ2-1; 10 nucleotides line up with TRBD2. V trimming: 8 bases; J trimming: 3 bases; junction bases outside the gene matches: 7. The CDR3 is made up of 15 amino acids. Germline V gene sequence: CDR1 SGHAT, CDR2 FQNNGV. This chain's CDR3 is CASGRAGGLYNEQFF. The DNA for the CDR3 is TGTGCCAGCGGTAGAGCGGGGGGGCTCTACAATGAGCAGTTCTTC.

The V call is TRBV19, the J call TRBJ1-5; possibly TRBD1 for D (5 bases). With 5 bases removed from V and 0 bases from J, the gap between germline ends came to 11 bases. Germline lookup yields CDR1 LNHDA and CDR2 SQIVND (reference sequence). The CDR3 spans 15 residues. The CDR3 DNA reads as TGTGCCAGTAGTTCGACAGCCTATAGCAATCAGCCCCAGCATTTT. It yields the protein CASSSTAYSNQPQHF.

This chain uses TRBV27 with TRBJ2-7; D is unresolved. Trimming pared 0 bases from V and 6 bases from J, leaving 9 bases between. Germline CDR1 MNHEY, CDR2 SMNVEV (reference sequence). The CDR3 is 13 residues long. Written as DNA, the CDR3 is TGTGCCAGCAGTTTATCGATGGTGAGCGAGCAGTACTTC. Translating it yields CASSLSMVSEQYF.

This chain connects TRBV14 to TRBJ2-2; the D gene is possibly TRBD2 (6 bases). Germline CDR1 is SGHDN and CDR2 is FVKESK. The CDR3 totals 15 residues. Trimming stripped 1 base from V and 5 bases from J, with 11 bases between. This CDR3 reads CASSQGRVWTGELFF. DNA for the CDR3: TGTGCCAGCAGCCAAGGGAGGGTATGGACCGGGGAGCTGTTTTTT.

The CDR3 loop is CASSPTSGGAVNEQFF. CDR3 nucleotides: TGCGCCAGCAGCCCGACTAGCGGGGGGGCCGTGAATGAGCAGTTCTTC. The V call is TRBV5-1, the J call TRBJ2-1; the match to TRBD2 covers 14 bases. CDR1 is SGHRS and CDR2 is YFSETQ in the germline V gene. With 4 bases clipped from V and 7 bases from J, the junction kept 7 bases outside the gene matches. This CDR3 has 16 amino acids.

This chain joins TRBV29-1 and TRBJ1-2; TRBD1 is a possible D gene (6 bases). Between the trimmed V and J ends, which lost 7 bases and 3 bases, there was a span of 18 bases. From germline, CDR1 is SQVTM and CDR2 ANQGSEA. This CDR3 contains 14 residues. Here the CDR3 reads CSGIFGGAYYGYTF. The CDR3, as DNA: TGCAGCGGAATTTTTGGGGGCGCCTACTATGGCTACACCTTC.

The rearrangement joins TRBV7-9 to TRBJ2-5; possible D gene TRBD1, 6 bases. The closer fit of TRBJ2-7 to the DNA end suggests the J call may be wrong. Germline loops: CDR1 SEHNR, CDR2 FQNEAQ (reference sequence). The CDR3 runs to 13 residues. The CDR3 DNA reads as TGTGCCAGCAGCCAGGGGTTCACCTACGAGCAGTACTTC. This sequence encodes CASSQGFTYEQYF.